Given below is one T cell receptor beta chain in context. Its target is unknown. PCR involved 60 Vbeta and 13 Jbeta primers. Assay: immunoSEQ multiplex PCR; the TCRdb copy retains only in-frame clones and omits some. Of roughly 120,000 clones in the sample, under 85% were seen once. The sample is drawn from a study of cytomegalovirus exposure and HLA in healthy donors. The study's findings and limits: The authors assumed roughly uniform sequencing depth across donors for presence/absence analyses.

The origin of this receptor is a woman aged 18-29 years in good health and CMV-seronegative. Sequences were obtained from PBMCs.

The CDR3: CASSQDFSPGYEQYF. The DNA for the CDR3 is TGCGCCAGCAGCCAAGACTTTAGTCCAGGCTACGAGCAGTACTTC. This rearrangement joins TRBV4-1 to TRBJ2-7; no reliable D call. The CDR3 runs 15 residues. Trimming took off 0 bases at V and 3 bases at J, with 12 bases between the two ends. From germline, CDR1 is MGHRA and CDR2 YSYEKL.